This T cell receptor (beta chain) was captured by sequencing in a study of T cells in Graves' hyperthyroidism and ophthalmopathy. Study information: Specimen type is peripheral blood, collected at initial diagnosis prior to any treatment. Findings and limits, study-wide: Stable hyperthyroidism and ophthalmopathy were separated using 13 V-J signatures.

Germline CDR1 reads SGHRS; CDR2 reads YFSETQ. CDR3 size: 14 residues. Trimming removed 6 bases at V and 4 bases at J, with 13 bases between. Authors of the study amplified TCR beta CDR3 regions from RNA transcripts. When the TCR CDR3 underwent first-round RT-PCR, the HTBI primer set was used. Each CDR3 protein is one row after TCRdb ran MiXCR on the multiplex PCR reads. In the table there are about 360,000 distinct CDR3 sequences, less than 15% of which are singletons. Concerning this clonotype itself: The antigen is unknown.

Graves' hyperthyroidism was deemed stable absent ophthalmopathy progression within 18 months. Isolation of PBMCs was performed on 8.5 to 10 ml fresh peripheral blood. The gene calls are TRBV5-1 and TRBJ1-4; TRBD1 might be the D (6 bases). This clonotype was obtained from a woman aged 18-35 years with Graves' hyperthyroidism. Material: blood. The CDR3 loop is CASNPTGDNEKLFF. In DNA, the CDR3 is TGCGCCAGCAACCCGACAGGAGATAATGAAAAACTGTTTTTT.